This T cell receptor (beta chain) was sequenced in a study of blood T cell repertoires in COVID-19. Study-level background: Some COVID-19 samples were acute and others convalescent; all came from the United States, Italy and Spain. T cells, B-cell-depleted T cells, or PBMCs provided the cDNA or gDNA that served as material.

CDR3 size: 17 residues. Trimming took 3 bases from V and 0 from J; bases not matched to a gene: 11. Germline loops: CDR1 MNHEY, CDR2 SMNVEV (reference sequence). In the source study's methods: Nucleated cell counts were estimated from reference gene primer amplification. Data came from immunoSEQ multiplex PCR; TCRdb stores just in-frame clones and leaves some out. The V and J calls and the clone size are those of that table, but D and trimming were determined from the DNA. This sample yields some 290,000 clones, of which roughly 89% are seen a single time; under 1.1% belongs to the top ten. The sequence came from a middle-aged woman with COVID-19, enrolled during active disease. Sequencing was done on a sample of peripheral blood. The chain joins TRBV27 to TRBJ2-7; 7 positions match TRBD1. CDR3 nucleotides: TGTGCCAGCAGTTTCACTTACAGGGGAACTTACTCCTACGAGCAGTACTTC. This sequence encodes CASSFTYRGTYSYEQYF.